This TCR beta chain came from a study of shared clonotypes between healthy human individuals. The CDR3 sequence is 14 residues long. The V end was cut by 6 bases, the J end by 5 bases, with 15 bases between. Germline CDR1 is MNHEY and CDR2 is SVGAGI. Some clones are missing from TCRdb's copy, which holds only in-frame ones; the method was immunoSEQ multiplex PCR. The table lists over a million clones, more than 95% of them singletons. The sample consisted of naive CD4+ T cells sorted from blood. Subset indicated: CD45RA+ positively selected. The chain has TRBV6-5 and TRBJ2-3; TRBD1 might be the D (6 bases). The TCR sequence derives from a young man in good health. As DNA, the CDR3 is TGTGCCAGCAGCCCAGAGGGGGTAGTAGATACGCAGTATTTT. This translates into CASSPEGVVDTQYF.